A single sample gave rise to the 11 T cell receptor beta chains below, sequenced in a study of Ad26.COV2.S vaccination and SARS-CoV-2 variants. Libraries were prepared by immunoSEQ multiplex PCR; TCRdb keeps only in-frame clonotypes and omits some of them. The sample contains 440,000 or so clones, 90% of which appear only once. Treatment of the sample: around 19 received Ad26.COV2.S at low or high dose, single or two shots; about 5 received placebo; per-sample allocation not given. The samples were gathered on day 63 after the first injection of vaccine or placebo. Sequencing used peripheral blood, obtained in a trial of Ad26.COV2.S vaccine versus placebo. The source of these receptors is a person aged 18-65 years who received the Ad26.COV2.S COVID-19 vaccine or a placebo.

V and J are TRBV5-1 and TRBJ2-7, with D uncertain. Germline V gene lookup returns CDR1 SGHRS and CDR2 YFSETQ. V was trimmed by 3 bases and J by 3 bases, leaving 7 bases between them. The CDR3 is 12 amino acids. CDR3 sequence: CASSSQNYEQYF. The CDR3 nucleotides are TGCGCCAGCAGCTCCCAAAACTACGAGCAGTACTTC.

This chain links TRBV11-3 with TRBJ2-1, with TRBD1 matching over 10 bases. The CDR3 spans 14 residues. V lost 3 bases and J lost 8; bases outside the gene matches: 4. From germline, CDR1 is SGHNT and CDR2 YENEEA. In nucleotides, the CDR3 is TGTGCCAGCAGCTTCGAAGGACAGGGGGATGAGCAGTTCTTC. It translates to CASSFEGQGDEQFF.

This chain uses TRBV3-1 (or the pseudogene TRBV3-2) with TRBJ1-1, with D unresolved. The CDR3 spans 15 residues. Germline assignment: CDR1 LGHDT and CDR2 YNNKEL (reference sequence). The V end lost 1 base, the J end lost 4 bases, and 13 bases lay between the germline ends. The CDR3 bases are TGTGCCAGCAGCCAAGGTTCGGGGTTAAGCACTGAAGCTTTCTTT. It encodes CASSQGSGLSTEAFF.

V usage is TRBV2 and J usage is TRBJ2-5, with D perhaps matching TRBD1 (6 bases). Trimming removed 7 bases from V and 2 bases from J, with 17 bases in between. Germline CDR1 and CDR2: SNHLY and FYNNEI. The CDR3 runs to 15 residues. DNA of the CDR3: TGTGCCAGCACCCGATTGCAGGGGCCGCAAGAGACCCAGTACTTC. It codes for CASTRLQGPQETQYF.

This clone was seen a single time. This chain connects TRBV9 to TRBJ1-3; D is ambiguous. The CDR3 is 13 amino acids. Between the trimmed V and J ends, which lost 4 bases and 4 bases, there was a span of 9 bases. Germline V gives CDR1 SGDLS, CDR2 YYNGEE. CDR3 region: CASSTATGNTIYF. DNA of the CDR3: TGTGCCAGCAGCACCGCGACCGGAAACACCATATATTTT.

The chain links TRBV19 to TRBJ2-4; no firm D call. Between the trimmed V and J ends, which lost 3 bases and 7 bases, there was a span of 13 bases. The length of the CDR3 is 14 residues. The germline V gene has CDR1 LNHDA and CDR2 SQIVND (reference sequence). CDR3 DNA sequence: TGTGCCAGTAGTATCGGCTTGGGTGGTAACATTCAGTACTTC. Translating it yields CASSIGLGGNIQYF.

CDR3 in amino acids: CASSTGTVTGEQYF. CDR3 sequence (DNA): TGTGCCAGCAGTACCGGGACAGTCACGGGGGAGCAGTACTTC. The genes are TRBV28 and TRBJ2-7; TRBD1 agrees at 7 bases. The trim removed 5 bases at V and 7 bases at J, leaving 11 bases unmatched. This CDR3 has 14 amino acids. The germline V gene encodes CDR1 MDHEN and CDR2 SYDVKM. Filled out from reference TRBV28 and TRBJ2-7, the complete variable domain reads DVKVTQSSRYLVKRTGEKVFLECVQDMDHENMFWYRQDPGLGLRLIYFSYDVKMKEKGDIPEGYSVSREKKERFSLILESASTNQTSMYLCASSTGTVTGEQYFGPGTRLTVT.

CDR3 nucleotides: TGCGCCAGCAGCCGGACCAGCTCCTACGAGCAGTACTTC. It translates to CASSRTSSYEQYF. This chain uses TRBV4-1 with TRBJ2-7, with D uncertain. CDR1 is MGHRA and CDR2 is YSYEKL in the germline V gene. Between the trimmed V and J ends, which lost 4 bases and 0 bases, there was a span of 7 bases. The CDR3 runs to 13 residues.

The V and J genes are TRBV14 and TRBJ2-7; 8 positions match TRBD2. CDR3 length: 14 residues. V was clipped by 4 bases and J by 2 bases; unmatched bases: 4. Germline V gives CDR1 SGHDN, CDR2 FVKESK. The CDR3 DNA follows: TGTGCCAGCAGCCCCGGGAGGGGTCCCTACGAGCAGTACTTC. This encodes CASSPGRGPYEQYF.

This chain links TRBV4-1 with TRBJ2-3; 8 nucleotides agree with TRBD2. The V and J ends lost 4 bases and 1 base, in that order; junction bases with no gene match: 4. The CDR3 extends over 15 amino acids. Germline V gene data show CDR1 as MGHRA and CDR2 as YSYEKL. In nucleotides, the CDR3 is TGCGCCAGCAGCCTGACTAGCGAGCGCACAGATACGCAGTATTTT. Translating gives CASSLTSERTDTQYF.

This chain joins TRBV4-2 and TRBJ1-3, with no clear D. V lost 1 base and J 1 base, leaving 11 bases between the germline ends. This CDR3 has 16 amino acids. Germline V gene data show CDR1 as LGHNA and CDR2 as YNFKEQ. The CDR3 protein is CASSQGSTRSGNTIYF. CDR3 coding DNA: TGTGCCAGCAGCCAAGGATCGACGCGATCTGGAAACACCATATATTTT.